These T cell receptor beta chains were read from a single sample in a study of cytomegalovirus exposure and HLA in healthy donors. Produced via immunoSEQ multiplex PCR; TCRdb's table is partial and in-frame only. The sample contains about 220,000 clones, about 86% of which appear only once. The sample consisted of PBMCs. The receptors come from a man aged 18 to 30 in good health and CMV-seronegative. The CDR3 runs from the conserved cysteine through the conserved F or W. Each record gives: V gene, J gene, D gene, clone size, CDR3 protein, CDR3 DNA. The D gene is left open where the match is weak. Clone sizes are given selectively: once, few, many, or a class where the clone is expanded.

TRBV4-3	TRBJ1-1	.	.	CASSQGWGVELPNTEAFF	TGCGCCAGCAGCCAGGGGTGGGGGGTTGAGCTTCCGAACACTGAAGCTTTCTTT
TRBV7-9	TRBJ1-4	.	few	CASRPNSGTNEKLFF	TGTGCCAGCAGACCGAATTCGGGAACTAATGAAAAACTGTTTTTT
TRBV5-1	TRBJ1-1	TRBD1	.	CASSLAGTGGTEAFF	TGCGCCAGCAGCTTGGCCGGGACAGGGGGCACTGAAGCTTTCTTT
TRBV12-5	TRBJ2-4	TRBD1	.	CASGLAYRGQNIQYF	TGTGCTAGTGGTTTGGCCTACAGGGGGCAAAACATTCAGTACTTC
TRBV4-1	TRBJ1-2	.	.	CASSQGSYDGYTF	TGCGCCAGCAGTCAGGGGAGCTACGATGGCTACACCTTC
TRBV6-4	TRBJ2-1	TRBD2	many	CASSDGGAYNEQFF	TGTGCCAGCAGTGACGGGGGGGCCTACAATGAGCAGTTCTTC
TRBV11-2	TRBJ2-5	.	once	CASSTRLVSETQYF	TGTGCCAGCAGCACCAGACTAGTGAGCGAGACCCAGTACTTC
TRBV10-3	TRBJ1-6	.	.	CAISESMFQANSPLHF	TGTGCCATCAGTGAGTCGATGTTTCAGGCGAATTCACCCCTCCACTTT
TRBV7-8	TRBJ2-5	.	.	CASSLGRGQETQYF	TGTGCCAGCAGCTTGGGGCGGGGCCAAGAGACCCAGTACTTC
TRBV4-1	TRBJ2-1	TRBD2	.	CASSERTSGRASPYNEQFF	TGCGCCAGCAGCGAACGGACTAGCGGGAGGGCCTCCCCCTACAATGAGCAGTTCTTC
TRBV30	TRBJ2-1	TRBD2	.	CAWSGLAGGVEQFF	TGTGCCTGGAGTGGACTAGCGGGAGGGGTAGAGCAGTTCTTC
TRBV6-5	TRBJ1-4	TRBD1	.	CASTGGPHEKLFF	TGTGCCAGTACAGGGGGCCCCCACGAAAAACTGTTTTTT
TRBV7-2	TRBJ2-2	.	.	CASSLQVYTGELFF	TGTGCCAGCAGCTTGCAGGTTTACACCGGGGAGCTGTTTTTT
TRBV27	TRBJ2-1	TRBD2	.	CASSPGLAGVVEQFF	TGTGCCAGCAGTCCGGGACTAGCGGGAGTGGTTGAGCAGTTCTTC
TRBV20-1	TRBJ2-3	.	.	CSAIQGDTQYF	TGCAGTGCTATTCAGGGAGATACGCAGTATTTT
TRBV27	TRBJ2-5	TRBD1	.	CASSSRQGPETQYF	TGTGCCAGCAGTTCCAGACAGGGCCCAGAGACCCAGTACTTC
TRBV2	TRBJ2-1	.	.	CASRRSALSSYNEQFF	TGTGCCAGCAGAAGGAGCGCCCTTTCCTCCTACAATGAGCAGTTCTTC
TRBV7-6	TRBJ2-5	.	.	CASSSEGGLETQYF	TGTGCCAGCAGCTCTGAGGGGGGGCTAGAGACCCAGTACTTC
TRBV7-2	TRBJ2-7	.	.	CASSLTQGSAEQYF	TGTGCCAGCAGCTTAACGCAGGGTTCGGCCGAGCAGTACTTC
TRBV7-9	TRBJ2-4	.	.	CASSLETGGVKNIQYF	TGTGCCAGCAGCTTAGAAACGGGCGGGGTTAAAAACATTCAGTACTTC
TRBV9	TRBJ2-3	.	.	CASSVRAGTSTDTQYF	TGTGCCAGCAGCGTACGGGCGGGGACTAGCACAGATACGCAGTATTTT
TRBV7-8	TRBJ2-2	TRBD2	.	CASSAGLAGGTGELFF	TGTGCCAGCAGCGCGGGATTAGCGGGAGGCACCGGGGAGCTGTTTTTT
TRBV6-1	TRBJ1-5	.	.	CASSGVLPRNQPQHF	TGTGCCAGCAGTGGAGTATTGCCCCGCAATCAGCCCCAGCATTTT
TRBV5-6	TRBJ2-7	.	.	CASSFREAYEQYF	TGTGCCAGCAGTTTCAGGGAAGCCTACGAGCAGTACTTC
TRBV18	TRBJ1-5	.	.	CASADQRTGNQPQHF	TGTGCCAGCGCCGATCAACGGACAGGCAATCAGCCCCAGCATTTT
TRBV20-1	TRBJ1-2	.	.	CSATGSGYTF	TGCAGTGCTACAGGATCCGGCTACACCTTC
TRBV27	TRBJ2-7	TRBD2	.	CASSLRGRAGVEQYF	TGTGCCAGCAGTTTACGTGGGAGGGCCGGGGTCGAGCAGTACTTC
TRBV19	TRBJ1-1	TRBD1	.	CASTQGTEAFF	TGTGCCAGCACACAGGGGACTGAAGCTTTCTTT
TRBV5-1	TRBJ2-5	TRBD2	few	CASSPGGAGYQETQYF	TGCGCCAGCAGCCCGGGAGGTGCGGGGTACCAAGAGACCCAGTACTTC
TRBV27	TRBJ2-1	TRBD2	.	CASTLDGGNEQFF	TGTGCCAGCACACTTGACGGGGGGAATGAGCAGTTCTTC
TRBV5-4	TRBJ2-7	.	.	CASSLEQVYEQYF	TGTGCCAGCAGCTTGGAACAGGTCTACGAGCAGTACTTC
TRBV6-6	TRBJ2-7	TRBD1	few	CASKVQGGASYYEQYF	TGTGCCAGCAAGGTTCAAGGGGGCGCGTCTTACTACGAGCAGTACTTC
TRBV5-5	TRBJ2-3	TRBD2	.	CASSFQSSLAGGADTQYF	TGTGCCAGCAGCTTTCAATCCAGCTTAGCGGGAGGGGCAGATACGCAGTATTTT
TRBV5-1	TRBJ2-1	.	.	CASSVGFPDYNEQFF	TGCGCCAGCAGCGTGGGTTTCCCAGACTACAATGAGCAGTTCTTC
TRBV5-5	TRBJ2-1	.	.	CASSLDAGGAYNEQFF	TGTGCCAGCAGCTTGGATGCTGGGGGCGCCTACAATGAGCAGTTCTTC
TRBV10-3	TRBJ2-1	TRBD2	.	CAISESLAGGHNEQFF	TGTGCCATCAGTGAAAGTCTAGCGGGGGGCCACAATGAGCAGTTCTTC
TRBV4-1	TRBJ1-2	.	once	CASSQDGSGYTF	TGCGCCAGCAGCCAAGACGGTTCTGGCTACACCTTC
TRBV14	TRBJ1-1	TRBD1	few	CASSHTGTVAEAFF	TGTGCCAGCAGCCACACCGGGACAGTGGCTGAAGCTTTCTTT
TRBV7-6	TRBJ2-1	TRBD2	.	CASSLAAREFSYNEQFF	TGTGCCAGCAGCTTAGCGGCGCGGGAGTTCTCCTACAATGAGCAGTTCTTC
TRBV9	TRBJ2-2	TRBD1	.	CASEIGTGGPGELFF	TGTGCCAGCGAGATCGGGACAGGGGGCCCCGGGGAGCTGTTTTTT